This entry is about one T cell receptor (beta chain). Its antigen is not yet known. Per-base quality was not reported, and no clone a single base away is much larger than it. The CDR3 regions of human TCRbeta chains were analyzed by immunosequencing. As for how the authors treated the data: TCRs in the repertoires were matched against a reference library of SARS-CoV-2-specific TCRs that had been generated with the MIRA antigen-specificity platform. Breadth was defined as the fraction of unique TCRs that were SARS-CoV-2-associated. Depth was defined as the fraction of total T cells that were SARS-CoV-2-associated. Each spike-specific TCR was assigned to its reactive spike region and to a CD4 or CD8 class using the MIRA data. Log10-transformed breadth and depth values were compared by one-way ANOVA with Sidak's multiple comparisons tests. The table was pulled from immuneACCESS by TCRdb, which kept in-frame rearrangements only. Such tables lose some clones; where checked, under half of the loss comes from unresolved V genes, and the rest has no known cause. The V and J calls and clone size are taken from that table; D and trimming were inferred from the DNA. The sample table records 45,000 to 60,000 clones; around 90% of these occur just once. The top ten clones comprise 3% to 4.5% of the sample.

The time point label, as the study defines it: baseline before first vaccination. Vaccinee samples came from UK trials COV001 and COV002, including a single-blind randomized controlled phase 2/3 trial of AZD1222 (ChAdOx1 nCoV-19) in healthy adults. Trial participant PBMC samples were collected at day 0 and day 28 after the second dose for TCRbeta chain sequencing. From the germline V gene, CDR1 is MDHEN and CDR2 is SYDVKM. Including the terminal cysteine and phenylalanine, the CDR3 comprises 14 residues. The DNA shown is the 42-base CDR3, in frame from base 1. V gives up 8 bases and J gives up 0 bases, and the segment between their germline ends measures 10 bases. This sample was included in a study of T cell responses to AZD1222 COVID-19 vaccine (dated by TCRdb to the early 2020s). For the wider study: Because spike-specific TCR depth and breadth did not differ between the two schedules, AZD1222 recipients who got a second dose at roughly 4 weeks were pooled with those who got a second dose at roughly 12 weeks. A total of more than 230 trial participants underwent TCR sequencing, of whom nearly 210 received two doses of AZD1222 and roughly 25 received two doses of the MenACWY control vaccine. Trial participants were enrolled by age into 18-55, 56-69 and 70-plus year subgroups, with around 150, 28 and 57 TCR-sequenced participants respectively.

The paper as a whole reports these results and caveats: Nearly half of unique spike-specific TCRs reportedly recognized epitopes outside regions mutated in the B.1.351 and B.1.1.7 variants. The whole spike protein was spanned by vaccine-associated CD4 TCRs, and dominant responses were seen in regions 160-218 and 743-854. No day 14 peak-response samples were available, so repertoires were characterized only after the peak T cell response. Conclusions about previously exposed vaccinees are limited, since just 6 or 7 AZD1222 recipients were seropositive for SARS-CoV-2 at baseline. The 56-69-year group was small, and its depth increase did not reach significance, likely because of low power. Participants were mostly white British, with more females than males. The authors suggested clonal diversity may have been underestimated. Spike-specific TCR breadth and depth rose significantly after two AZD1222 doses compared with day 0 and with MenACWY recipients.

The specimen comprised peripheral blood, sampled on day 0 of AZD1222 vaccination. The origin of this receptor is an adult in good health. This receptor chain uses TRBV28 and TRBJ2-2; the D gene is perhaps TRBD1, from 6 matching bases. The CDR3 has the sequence CASSGTTNTGELFF. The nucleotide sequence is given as TGTGCCAGCTCCGGGACAACGAACACCGGGGAGCTGTTTTTT.